This T cell receptor beta chain was sequenced for a study of shared clonotypes between healthy human individuals. Study-wide results and caveats: An effect of sequencing depth on clonotype sharing among donors was expected.

At the deep level, the assay was run. Sequencing was performed with immunoSEQ multiplex PCR; in TCRdb, only in-frame clones are kept and a portion is missing. Among some 480,000 clones listed, less than 80% were seen once. As regards this clone: Its antigen is unknown.

The sequenced sample was PBMCs. This clonotype originated in a woman aged 40 to 55 in good health. Some clones in this sample may be carry-over from other donors' samples.

The CDR3 DNA follows: TGTGCCAGCAGCAGGGGACAGGGGGCCAGGAGCACAGATACGCAGTATTTT. This encodes CASSRGQGARSTDTQYF. The chain joins TRBV5-8 to TRBJ2-3; 12 nucleotides agree with TRBD1. Germline V gene data show CDR1 as SGHTS and CDR2 as YDEGEE. V lost 4 bases to trimming and J lost 0 bases; unmatched junction nucleotides: 6. The CDR3 length is 17 residues. Combining the CDR3 with reference TRBV5-8 and TRBJ2-3 gives the whole variable domain EAGVTQSPTHLIKTRGQQATLRCSPISGHTSVYWYQQALGLGLQFLLWYDEGEERNRGNFPPRFSGRQFPNYSSELNVNALELEDSALYLCASSRGQGARSTDTQYFGPGTRLTVL.